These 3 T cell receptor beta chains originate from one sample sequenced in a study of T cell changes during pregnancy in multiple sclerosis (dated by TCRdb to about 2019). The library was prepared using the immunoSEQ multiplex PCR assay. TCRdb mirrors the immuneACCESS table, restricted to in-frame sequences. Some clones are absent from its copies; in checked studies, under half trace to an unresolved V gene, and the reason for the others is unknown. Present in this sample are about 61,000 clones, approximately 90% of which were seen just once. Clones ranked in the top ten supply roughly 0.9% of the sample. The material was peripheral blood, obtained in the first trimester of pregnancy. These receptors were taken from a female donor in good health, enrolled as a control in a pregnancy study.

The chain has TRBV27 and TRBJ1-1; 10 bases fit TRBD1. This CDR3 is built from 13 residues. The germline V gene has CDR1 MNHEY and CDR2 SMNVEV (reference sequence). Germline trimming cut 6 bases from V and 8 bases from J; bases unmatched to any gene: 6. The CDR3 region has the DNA TGTGCCAGCAGCCTGGACAGGGGGGGGGAAGCTTTCTTT. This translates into CASSLDRGGEAFF.

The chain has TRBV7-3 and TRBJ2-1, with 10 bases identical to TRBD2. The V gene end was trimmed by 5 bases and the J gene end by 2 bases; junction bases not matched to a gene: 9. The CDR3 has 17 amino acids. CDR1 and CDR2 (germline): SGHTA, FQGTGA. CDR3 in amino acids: CASSNSGGPPPYNEQFF. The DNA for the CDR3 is TGTGCCAGCAGCAATAGCGGGGGGCCCCCTCCCTACAATGAGCAGTTCTTC.

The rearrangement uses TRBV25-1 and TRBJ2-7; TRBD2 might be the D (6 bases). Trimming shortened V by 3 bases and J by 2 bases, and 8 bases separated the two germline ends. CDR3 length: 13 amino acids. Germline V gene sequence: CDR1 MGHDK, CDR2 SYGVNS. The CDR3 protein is CASSDGGTYEQYF. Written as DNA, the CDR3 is TGTGCCAGCAGTGATGGGGGGACCTACGAGCAGTACTTC.